This T cell receptor (beta chain) was sequenced for a study of neoadjuvant anti-PD-1 for oral cavity cancer. Across the whole study: Around day 43, patients without progression received a fourth nivolumab dose before surgery. General observations from the study: Each response group had just three patients in TCR analyses. Pretreatment Treg/Th17 ratio correlated inversely with post-treatment tumor clonality. Post-nivolumab, blood T cell clonality was significantly elevated in non-responders.

Turning to this clone: Antigen: not known.

Libraries were prepared by immunoSEQ multiplex PCR; TCRdb keeps only in-frame clonotypes and omits some of them. This repertoire shows over 60,000 clones, roughly nine tenths found once; its top ten account for approximately 2.8%. This CDR3 is 14 amino acids long. V lost 1 base and J 0 bases, leaving 7 bases between the germline ends. Germline lookup yields CDR1 SGHRS and CDR2 YFSETQ. Time point: after neoadjuvant nivolumab, at surgical resection. Sequencing used PBMCs, obtained after nivolumab (anti-PD-1) treatment. This sequence originates from a person between 40 and 80 years old with oral cavity squamous cell carcinoma. This chain uses TRBV5-1 with TRBJ1-1, with unresolved D. The CDR3 DNA sequence: TGCGCCAGCAGCTTGTTACAGCTGAACACTGAAGCTTTCTTT. Its translation is CASSLLQLNTEAFF.